This T cell receptor (beta chain) was recorded in a study of response to subunit inactivated influenza vaccine. The sample holds a few counts of this clonotype. MiXCR was run by TCRdb on the RT-PCR reads, yielding one entry per CDR3 protein. The sample lists about 570,000 distinct CDR3 sequences, about 11% seen once, with approximately 11% in the top ten. The data were also submitted as part of a second study, on T cells expressing NK-cell markers. Per that paper: 5'RACE template switching with UMIs generated TCR beta cDNA. One of the eight sequenced donors was seronegative, whereas the other seven were HCMV-seropositive. Several experiments confined sorting to alpha-beta TCR T cells with an anti-gamma-delta TCR antibody. The study found these clonotypes also leading the CD3+CD56-NKG2C+ fraction in a few donors. There remained a lack of clarity about HCMV specificity of expanded NKG2C+ T cell clones.

The receptor's source is a man aged 50 to 60 who received an inactivated influenza vaccine. Sequencing used PBMCs from blood, obtained on the day of vaccination.

The CDR3 sequence is CASSGGVGEQFF. The CDR3 bases are TGCGCCAGCAGCGGTGGGGTAGGTGAGCAGTTCTTC. V and J are TRBV5-1 and TRBJ2-1, with unresolved D. The CDR3 loop spans 12 amino acids. The germline gives CDR1 SGHRS, CDR2 YFSETQ. Deletions cut 4 bases from V and 9 bases from J, with 11 bases between. The full variable domain, with the rest looked up from reference TRBV5-1 and TRBJ2-1, is KAGVTQTPRYLIKTRGQQVTLSCSPISGHRSVSWYQQTPGQGLQFLFEYFSETQRNKGNFPGRFSGRQFSNSRSEMNVSTLELGDSALYLCASSGGVGEQFFGPGTRLTVL.